These T cell receptor beta chains were read from a single sample in a study of blood T cell repertoires in COVID-19. TCRdb's table, derived via immunoSEQ multiplex PCR, lists solely in-frame clones and lacks some. This table holds about 400,000 clones, roughly 86% found once. Sequences were obtained from peripheral blood. The receptors come from a human donor in a cohort sampled during active COVID-19. CDR3s include the opening cysteine and the closing phenylalanine or tryptophan. D genes are given only for firm matches. Some rows have no size entry. The others give once, few or many, or a class for an expanded clone.

j_call clone_size cdr3_length v_call d_call cdr3_nt cdr3_aa
TRBJ1-2 . 14 TRBV5-4 TRBD1 TGTGCCAGCAGCCCGGACAGGGGGCCTCGTGGCTACACCTTC CASSPDRGPRGYTF
TRBJ2-7 . 14 TRBV19 TRBD1 TGTGCCAGTAGTATTGGGACAGAAGACCACGAGCAGTACTTC CASSIGTEDHEQYF
TRBJ2-7 . 15 TRBV5-4 TRBD1 TGTGCCAGCAGCTCCGGGACAGCAGACTCCTACGAGCAGTACTTC CASSSGTADSYEQYF
TRBJ2-1 . 14 TRBV5-1 TRBD2 TGCGCCAGCAGCTTAGGGACTAGCGGGGGACAGCAGTTCTTC CASSLGTSGGQQFF
TRBJ2-3 . 14 TRBV6-4 TRBD2 TGTGCCAGCAGTCGCGGGAGCCCCACAGATACGCAGTATTTT CASSRGSPTDTQYF
TRBJ1-2 . 15 TRBV25-1 . TGTGCCAGCTTTCTCTCGTCGGGGGGAGGAAGTGGCTACACCTTC CASFLSSGGGSGYTF
TRBJ1-1 . 14 TRBV7-9 . TGTGCCAGCAGCTCAACTCCCGTGAACACTGAAGCTTTCTTT CASSSTPVNTEAFF
TRBJ1-5 . 16 TRBV3-1/TRBV3-2 . TGTGCCAGCAGCCAGGGAACAGGGCAAGTAGGTCAGCCCCAGCATTTT CASSQGTGQVGQPQHF
TRBJ2-1 . 13 TRBV7-8 TRBD1 TGTGCCAGCCGCAGACAGGGGGTCGATGAGCAGTTCTTC CASRRQGVDEQFF
TRBJ2-3 . 17 TRBV27 TRBD2 TGTGCCAGCAGTTTATCGGGACTAGCGGGAGGATCGGATACGCAGTATTTT CASSLSGLAGGSDTQYF
TRBJ2-3 . 15 TRBV3-1/TRBV3-2 TRBD1 TGTGCCAGCAGCCAGCGACAGGGCGGGACAGATACGCAGTATTTT CASSQRQGGTDTQYF
TRBJ2-1 . 15 TRBV5-4 TRBD2 TGTGCCAGCAGCTTAATGACTAGCGGGGAGGATGAGCAGTTCTTC CASSLMTSGEDEQFF
TRBJ2-2 . 14 TRBV7-9 TRBD1 TGTGCCAGCATAGGGGACAGGGTCGCCGGGGAGCTGTTTTTT CASIGDRVAGELFF
TRBJ1-5 . 14 TRBV6-6 . TGTGCCAGCACCCGGACAGACGACAATCAGCCCCAGCATTTT CASTRTDDNQPQHF
TRBJ1-5 . 14 TRBV5-1 TRBD1 TGCGCCAGCAGCTGGACAGGGGGGAATCAGCCCCAGCATTTT CASSWTGGNQPQHF
TRBJ2-1 . 15 TRBV25-1 TRBD2 TGTGCCAGCAGTTCTAGAACTAGCGGGAGTGGAGAGCAGTTCTTC CASSSRTSGSGEQFF
TRBJ2-5 . 15 TRBV28 TRBD1 TGTGCCAGCAGTCCCCCTGGGACAGGGCGGGAGACCCAGTACTTC CASSPPGTGRETQYF
TRBJ1-1 . 15 TRBV6-2/TRBV6-3 . TGTGCCAGCAGTTACTCCTACCAGGGTGACACTGAAGCTTTCTTT CASSYSYQGDTEAFF
TRBJ2-5 . 16 TRBV5-1 . TGCGCCAGCAGCTTGGCTCCTGACCGGGAAGGAGAGACCCAGTACTTC CASSLAPDREGETQYF
TRBJ1-2 once 12 TRBV6-5 TRBD1 TGTGCCAGCAGGGGGACAGGAAATGGCTACACCTTC CASRGTGNGYTF
TRBJ2-2 . 16 TRBV11-2 TRBD1 TGTGCCAGCAGCTCGACAGGGGATATGAACACCGGGGAGCTGTTTTTT CASSSTGDMNTGELFF
TRBJ2-7 . 16 TRBV3-1/TRBV3-2 TRBD2 TGTGCCAGCAGCTCTAGGACTAGCGGGAGCTCCTACGAGCAGTACTTC CASSSRTSGSSYEQYF
TRBJ1-6 few 16 TRBV9 . TGTGCCAGCAGCGTAGGCCGAGGTAGTCCCAATTCACCCCTCCACTTT CASSVGRGSPNSPLHF
TRBJ1-1 . 13 TRBV18 . TGTGCCAGCTTCAACGGGAGGAACACTGAAGCTTTCTTT CASFNGRNTEAFF
TRBJ2-1 . 15 TRBV6-5 . TGTGCCAGCAGTTACCCTAGGGACTTTCTCAATGAGCAGTTCTTC CASSYPRDFLNEQFF
TRBJ1-4 . 18 TRBV28 TRBD1 TGTGCCAGCAAAACCACTTCCGGGACAGGGGGCCGGTGGGAAAAACTGTTTTTT CASKTTSGTGGRWEKLFF
TRBJ2-2 . 14 TRBV5-8 TRBD1 TGTGCCAGCAGTCCCCAGGGGGCTCCCGGGGAGCTGTTTTTT CASSPQGAPGELFF
TRBJ1-2 . 16 TRBV28 TRBD1 TGTGCCAGCAGTCATATCGCCGGGACAGGGGGCAATGGCTACACCTTC CASSHIAGTGGNGYTF